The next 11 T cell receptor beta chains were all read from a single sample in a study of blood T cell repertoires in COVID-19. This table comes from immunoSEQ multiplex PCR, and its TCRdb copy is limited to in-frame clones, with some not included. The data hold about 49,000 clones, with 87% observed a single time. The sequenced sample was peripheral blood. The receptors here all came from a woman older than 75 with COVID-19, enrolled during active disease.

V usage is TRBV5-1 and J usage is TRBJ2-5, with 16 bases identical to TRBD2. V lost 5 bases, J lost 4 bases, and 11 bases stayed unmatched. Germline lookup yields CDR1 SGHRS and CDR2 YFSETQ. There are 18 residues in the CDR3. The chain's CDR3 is CASRKGLAGGVSRETQYF. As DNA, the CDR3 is TGCGCCAGCAGGAAGGGACTAGCGGGAGGGGTGTCGCGAGAGACCCAGTACTTC.

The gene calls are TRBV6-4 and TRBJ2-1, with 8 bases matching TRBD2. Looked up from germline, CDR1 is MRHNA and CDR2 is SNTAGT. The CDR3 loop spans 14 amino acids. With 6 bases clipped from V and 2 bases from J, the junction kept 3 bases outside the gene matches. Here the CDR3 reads CASSLAGTYNEQFF. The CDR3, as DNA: TGTGCCAGCAGCCTAGCGGGCACCTACAATGAGCAGTTCTTC.

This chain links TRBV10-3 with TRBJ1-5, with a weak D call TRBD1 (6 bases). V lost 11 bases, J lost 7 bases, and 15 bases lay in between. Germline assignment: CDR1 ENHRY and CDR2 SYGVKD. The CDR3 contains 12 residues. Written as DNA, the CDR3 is TGTGCCGTCCGGGACACGGGGCAGCCCCAGCATTTT. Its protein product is CAVRDTGQPQHF.

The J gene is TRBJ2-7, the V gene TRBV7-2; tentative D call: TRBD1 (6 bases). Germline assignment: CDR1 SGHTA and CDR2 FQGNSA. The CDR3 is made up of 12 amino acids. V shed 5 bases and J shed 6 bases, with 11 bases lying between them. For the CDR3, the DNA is TGTGCCAGCAGCCGGACAGTGCTCGAGCAGTACTTC. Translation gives CASSRTVLEQYF.

CDR3 residues: CASSLQVVNSPLHF. For the CDR3, the DNA is TGTGCCAGCAGCCTACAGGTGGTAAATTCACCCCTCCACTTT. The chain employs TRBV7-9 and TRBJ1-6; D perhaps matches TRBD1 (5 bases). The CDR3 runs to 14 residues. Trimming left V 5 bases short and J 7 bases short, with 12 bases between. CDR1 SEHNR and CDR2 FQNEAQ come from the germline V gene (reference sequence).

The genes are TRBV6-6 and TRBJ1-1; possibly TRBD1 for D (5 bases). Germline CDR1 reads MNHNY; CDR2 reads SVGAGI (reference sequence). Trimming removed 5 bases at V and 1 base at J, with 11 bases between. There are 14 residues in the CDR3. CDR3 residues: CASSTGVRNTEAFF. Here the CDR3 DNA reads TGTGCCAGCAGTACGGGGGTAAGGAACACTGAAGCTTTCTTT.

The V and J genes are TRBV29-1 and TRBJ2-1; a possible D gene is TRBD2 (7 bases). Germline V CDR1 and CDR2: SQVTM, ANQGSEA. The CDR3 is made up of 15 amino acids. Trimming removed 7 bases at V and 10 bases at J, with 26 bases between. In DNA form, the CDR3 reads TGCAGCGCCTCCGTGCTAGCGGAGGGGGGCAAAGAGCAGTTCTTC. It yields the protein CSASVLAEGGKEQFF.

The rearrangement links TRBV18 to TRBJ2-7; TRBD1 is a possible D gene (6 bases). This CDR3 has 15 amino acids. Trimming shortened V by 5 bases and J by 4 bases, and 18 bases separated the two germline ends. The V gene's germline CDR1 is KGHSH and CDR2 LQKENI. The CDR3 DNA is TGTGCCAGCTCATACGAACAGGGAGCCCCTTACGAGCAGTACTTC. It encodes CASSYEQGAPYEQYF.

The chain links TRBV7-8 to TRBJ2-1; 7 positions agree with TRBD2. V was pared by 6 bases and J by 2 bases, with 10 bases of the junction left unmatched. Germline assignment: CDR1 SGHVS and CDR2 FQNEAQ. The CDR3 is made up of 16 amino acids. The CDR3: CASRAKTGLTYNEQFF. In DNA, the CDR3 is TGTGCCAGCAGAGCAAAAACGGGACTAACCTACAATGAGCAGTTCTTC.

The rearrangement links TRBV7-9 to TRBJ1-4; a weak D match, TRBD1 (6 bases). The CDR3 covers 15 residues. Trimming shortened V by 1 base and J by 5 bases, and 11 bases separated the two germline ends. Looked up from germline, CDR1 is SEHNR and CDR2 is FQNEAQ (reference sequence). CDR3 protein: CASSLGAGVNEKLFF. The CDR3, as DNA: TGTGCCAGCAGCTTAGGGGCAGGGGTGAATGAAAAACTGTTTTTT.

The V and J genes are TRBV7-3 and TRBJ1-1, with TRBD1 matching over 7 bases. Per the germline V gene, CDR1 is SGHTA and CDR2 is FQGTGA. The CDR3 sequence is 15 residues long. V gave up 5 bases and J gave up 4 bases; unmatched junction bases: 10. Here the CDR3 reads CASSPRATGSTEAFF. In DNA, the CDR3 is TGTGCCAGCAGCCCCCGGGCGACAGGGAGCACTGAAGCTTTCTTT.